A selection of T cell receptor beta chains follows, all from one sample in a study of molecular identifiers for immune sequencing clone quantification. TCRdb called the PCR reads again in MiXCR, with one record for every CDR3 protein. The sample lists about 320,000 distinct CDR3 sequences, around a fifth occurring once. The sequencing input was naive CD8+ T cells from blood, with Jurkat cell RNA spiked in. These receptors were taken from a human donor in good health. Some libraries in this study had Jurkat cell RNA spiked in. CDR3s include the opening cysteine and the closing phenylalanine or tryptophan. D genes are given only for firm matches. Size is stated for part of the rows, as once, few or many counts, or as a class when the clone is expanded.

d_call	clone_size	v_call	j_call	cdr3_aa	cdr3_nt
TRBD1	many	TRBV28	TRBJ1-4	CASSSGQGGFEKLFF	TGTGCCAGCAGTTCCGGACAGGGTGGATTTGAAAAACTGTTTTTT
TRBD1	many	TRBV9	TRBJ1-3	CASSVEDREGSGNTIYF	TGTGCCAGCAGCGTAGAAGACAGGGAGGGCTCTGGAAACACCATATATTTT
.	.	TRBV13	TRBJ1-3	CASSLRVSGNTIYF	TGTGCCAGCAGCTTAAGGGTGTCAGGAAACACCATATATTTT
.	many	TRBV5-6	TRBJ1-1	CASSLEALNTEAFF	TGTGCCAGCAGCTTGGAGGCCTTGAACACTGAAGCTTTCTTT
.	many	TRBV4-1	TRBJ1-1	CASSHPPTEAFF	TGCGCCAGCAGCCATCCCCCCACTGAAGCTTTCTTT
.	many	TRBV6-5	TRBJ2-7	CASSPLGGFYEQYF	TGTGCCAGCAGCCCCCTCGGCGGATTCTACGAGCAGTACTTC
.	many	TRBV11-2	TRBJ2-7	CASSYGFDEQYF	TGTGCCAGCAGCTACGGCTTCGACGAGCAGTACTTC
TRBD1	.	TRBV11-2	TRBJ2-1	CASSLGALYRGYNEQFF	TGTGCCAGCAGCTTAGGGGCACTTTACAGGGGATACAATGAGCAGTTCTTC
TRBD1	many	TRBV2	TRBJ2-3	CASTTGQGIDTQYF	TGTGCCAGCACCACGGGACAGGGCATAGATACGCAGTATTTT
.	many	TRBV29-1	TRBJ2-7	CSVEKRIPGVYEQYF	TGCAGCGTTGAAAAAAGGATCCCGGGGGTTTACGAGCAGTACTTC
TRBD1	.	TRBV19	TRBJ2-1	CASSGQGTGDEQFF	TGTGCCAGTAGTGGACAGGGAACAGGGGATGAGCAGTTCTTC
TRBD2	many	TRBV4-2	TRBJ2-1	CASSLRPTGTSPHNEQFF	TGTGCCAGCAGCCTCAGACCTACGGGGACTAGCCCCCACAATGAGCAGTTCTTC
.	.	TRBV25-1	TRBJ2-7	CASSDRTRSYEQYF	TGTGCCAGCAGTGACCGCACTAGGTCCTACGAGCAGTACTTC
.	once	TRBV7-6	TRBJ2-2	CASSLVQGTGGLFF	TGTGCCAGCAGCTTAGTGCAGGGAACCGGGGGGCTGTTTTTT
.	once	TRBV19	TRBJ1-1	CASGTFGGTEAFF	TGTGCCAGTGGTACCTTCGGGGGAACTGAAGCTTTCTTT
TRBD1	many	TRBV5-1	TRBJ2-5	CASSSWDRGLQETQYF	TGCGCCAGCAGCTCCTGGGACAGGGGGCTCCAAGAGACCCAGTACTTC
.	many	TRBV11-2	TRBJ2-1	CASRFGYNEQFF	TGTGCCAGCAGATTCGGCTACAATGAGCAGTTCTTC
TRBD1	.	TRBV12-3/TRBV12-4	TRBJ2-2	CASSSKDRDYTGELFF	TGTGCCAGCAGTTCGAAGGACAGGGACTACACCGGGGAGCTGTTTTTT
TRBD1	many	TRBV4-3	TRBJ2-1	CASSQDRGLYNEQFF	TGCGCCAGCAGCCAAGACAGGGGGCTCTACAATGAGCAGTTCTTC
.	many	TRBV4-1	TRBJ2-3	CASSQDGTDTQYF	TGCGCCAGCAGCCAAGATGGCACAGATACGCAGTATTTT
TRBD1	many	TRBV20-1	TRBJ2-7	CSAREGTGDLYEQYF	TGCAGTGCTAGAGAAGGGACAGGGGACCTCTACGAGCAGTACTTC
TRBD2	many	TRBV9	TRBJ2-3	CASSASGVTDTQYF	TGTGCCAGCAGCGCAAGCGGGGTCACAGATACGCAGTATTTT
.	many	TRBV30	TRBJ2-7	CAWSRGSSYEQYF	TGTGCCTGGAGCCGGGGGAGCTCCTACGAGCAGTACTTC
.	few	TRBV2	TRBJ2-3	CVSSPILGTDTQYF	TGTGTCAGCAGCCCCATACTCGGCACAGATACGCAGTATTTT
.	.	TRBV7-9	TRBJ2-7	CSSSPPGAYEQYF	TGTTCCAGCAGCCCCCCCGGAGCCTACGAGCAGTACTTC
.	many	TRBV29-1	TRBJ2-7	CSVADSEEQYF	TGCAGCGTTGCCGACTCAGAAGAGCAGTACTTC
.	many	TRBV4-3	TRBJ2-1	CASSQDTGSSYNEQFF	TGCGCCAGCAGCCAAGATACAGGGAGCTCCTACAATGAGCAGTTCTTC